This T cell receptor beta chain was sequenced during a study of T cells of healthy individuals. A single record per CDR3 protein comes from TCRdb applying MiXCR to the 5' RACE reads. The sample comprises about 96,000 distinct CDR3 sequences, roughly a sixth of which are singletons, and around 6.4% rests with the top ten. The CDR3 spans 13 residues. Germline loops: CDR1 LGHNA, CDR2 YNFKEQ. V lost 4 bases and J lost 5, with 12 bases in between. This TCR was recovered from a human donor in good health. The rearrangement uses TRBV4-2 and TRBJ2-7, with D unclear. In DNA, the CDR3 is TGTGCCAGCAGCCCCTACGGCCTTGACGAGCAGTACTTC. It yields the protein CASSPYGLDEQYF.